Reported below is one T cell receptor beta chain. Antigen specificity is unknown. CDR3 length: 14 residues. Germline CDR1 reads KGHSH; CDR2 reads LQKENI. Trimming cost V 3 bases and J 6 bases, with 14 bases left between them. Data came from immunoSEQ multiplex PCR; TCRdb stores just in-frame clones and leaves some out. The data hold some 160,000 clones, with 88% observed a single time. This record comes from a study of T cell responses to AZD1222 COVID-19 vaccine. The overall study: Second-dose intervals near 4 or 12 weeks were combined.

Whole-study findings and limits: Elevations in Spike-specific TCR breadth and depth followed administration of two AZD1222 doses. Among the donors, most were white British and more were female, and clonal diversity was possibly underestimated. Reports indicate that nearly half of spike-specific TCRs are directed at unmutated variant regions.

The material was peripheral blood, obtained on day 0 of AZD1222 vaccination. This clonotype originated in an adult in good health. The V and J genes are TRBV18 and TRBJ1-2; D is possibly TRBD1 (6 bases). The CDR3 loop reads CASSPQRGLNGYTF. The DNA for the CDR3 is TGTGCCAGCTCACCCCAACGGGGGCTTAATGGCTACACCTTC.